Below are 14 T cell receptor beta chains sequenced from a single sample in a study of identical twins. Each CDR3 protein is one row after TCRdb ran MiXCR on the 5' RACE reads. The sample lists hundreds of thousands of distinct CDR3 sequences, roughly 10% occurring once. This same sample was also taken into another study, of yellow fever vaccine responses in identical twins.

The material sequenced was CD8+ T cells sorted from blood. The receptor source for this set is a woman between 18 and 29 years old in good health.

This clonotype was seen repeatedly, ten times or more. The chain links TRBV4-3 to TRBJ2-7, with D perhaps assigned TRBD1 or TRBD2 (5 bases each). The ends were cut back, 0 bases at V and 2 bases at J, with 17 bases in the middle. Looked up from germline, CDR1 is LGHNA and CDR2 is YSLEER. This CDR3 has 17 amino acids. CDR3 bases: TGCGCCAGCAGCCAAGATCGGATCTTACTAGGGGCCTACGAGCAGTACTTC. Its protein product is CASSQDRILLGAYEQYF.

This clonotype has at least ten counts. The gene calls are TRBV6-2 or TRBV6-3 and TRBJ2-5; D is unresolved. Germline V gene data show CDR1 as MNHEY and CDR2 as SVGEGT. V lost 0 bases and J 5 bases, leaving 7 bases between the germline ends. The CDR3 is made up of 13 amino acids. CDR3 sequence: CASSYSMAETQYF. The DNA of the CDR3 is TGTGCCAGCAGTTACTCGATGGCGGAGACCCAGTACTTC.

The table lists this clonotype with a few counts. The CDR3 nucleotides are TGTGCCAGCAGCTTGGAAAGCGTGCGCGACAGCTCCTACAATGAGCAGTTCTTC. Translation gives CASSLESVRDSSYNEQFF. This chain links TRBV5-6 with TRBJ2-1; perhaps TRBD1 as D (5 bases). V was cut by 0 bases and J by 0 bases, with 16 bases left in between. The CDR3 runs 18 residues. CDR1 is SGHDT and CDR2 is YYEEEE in the germline V gene.

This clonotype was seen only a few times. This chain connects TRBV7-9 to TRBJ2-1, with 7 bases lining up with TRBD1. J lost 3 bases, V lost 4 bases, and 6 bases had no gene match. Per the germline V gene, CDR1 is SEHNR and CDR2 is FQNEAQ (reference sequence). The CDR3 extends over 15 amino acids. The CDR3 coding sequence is TGTGCCAGCAGCTCTCCGGGACAGAACTACAATGAGCAGTTCTTC. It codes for CASSSPGQNYNEQFF.

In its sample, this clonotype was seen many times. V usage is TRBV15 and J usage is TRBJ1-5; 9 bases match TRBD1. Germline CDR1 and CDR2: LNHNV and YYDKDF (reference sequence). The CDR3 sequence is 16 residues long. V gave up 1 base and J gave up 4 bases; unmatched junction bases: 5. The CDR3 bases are TGTGCCACCAGCAGAGGAGTACAGGGGGCTAATCAGCCCCAGCATTTT. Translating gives CATSRGVQGANQPQHF.

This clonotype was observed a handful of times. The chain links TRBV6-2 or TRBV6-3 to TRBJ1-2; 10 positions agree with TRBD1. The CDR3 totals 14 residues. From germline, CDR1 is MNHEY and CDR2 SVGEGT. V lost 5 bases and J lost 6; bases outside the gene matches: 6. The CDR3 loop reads CASSHHGQGDGYTF. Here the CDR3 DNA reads TGTGCCAGCAGTCACCACGGACAGGGGGATGGCTACACCTTC.

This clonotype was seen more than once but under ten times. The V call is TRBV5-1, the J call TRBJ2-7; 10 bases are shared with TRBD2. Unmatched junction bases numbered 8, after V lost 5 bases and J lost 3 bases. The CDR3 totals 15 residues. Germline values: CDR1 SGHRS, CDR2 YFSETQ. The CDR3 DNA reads TGCGCCAGCAGACCACTCGCTAGCGGGAGCTACGAGCAGTACTTC. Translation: CASRPLASGSYEQYF.

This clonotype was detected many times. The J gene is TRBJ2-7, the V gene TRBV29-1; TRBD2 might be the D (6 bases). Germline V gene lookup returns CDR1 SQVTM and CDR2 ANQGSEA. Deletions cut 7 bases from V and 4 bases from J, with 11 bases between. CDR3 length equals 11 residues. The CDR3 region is CSASRGYEQYF. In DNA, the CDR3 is TGCAGCGCCTCCCGGGGGTACGAGCAGTACTTC.

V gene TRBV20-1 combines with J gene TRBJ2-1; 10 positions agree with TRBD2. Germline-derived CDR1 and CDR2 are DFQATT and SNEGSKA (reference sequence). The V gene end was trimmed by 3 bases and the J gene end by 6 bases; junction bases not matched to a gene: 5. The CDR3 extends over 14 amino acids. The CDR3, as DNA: TGCAGTGCTAGTCCTAGCGGGAGCTTCAATGAGCAGTTCTTC. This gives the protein CSASPSGSFNEQFF.

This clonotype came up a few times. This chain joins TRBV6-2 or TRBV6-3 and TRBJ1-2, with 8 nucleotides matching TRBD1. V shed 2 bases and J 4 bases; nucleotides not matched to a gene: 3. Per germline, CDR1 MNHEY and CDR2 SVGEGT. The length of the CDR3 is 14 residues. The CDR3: CASSYRTGRYGYTF. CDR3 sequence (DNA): TGTGCCAGCAGTTACCGGACAGGGCGCTATGGCTACACCTTC.

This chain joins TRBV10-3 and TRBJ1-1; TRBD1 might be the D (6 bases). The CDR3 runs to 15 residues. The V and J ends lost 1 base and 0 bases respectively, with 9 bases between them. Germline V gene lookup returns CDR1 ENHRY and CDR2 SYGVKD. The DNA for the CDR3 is TGTGCCATCAGTGAGTTTACAGGGATGAACACTGAAGCTTTCTTT. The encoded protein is CAISEFTGMNTEAFF.

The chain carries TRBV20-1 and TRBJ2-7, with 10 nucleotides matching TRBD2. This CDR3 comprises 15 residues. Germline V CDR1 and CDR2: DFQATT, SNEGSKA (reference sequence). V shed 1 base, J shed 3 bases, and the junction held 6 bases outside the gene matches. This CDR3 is CSARAGTSDYYEQYF. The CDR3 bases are TGCAGTGCTAGAGCAGGGACTAGCGATTACTACGAGCAGTACTTC.

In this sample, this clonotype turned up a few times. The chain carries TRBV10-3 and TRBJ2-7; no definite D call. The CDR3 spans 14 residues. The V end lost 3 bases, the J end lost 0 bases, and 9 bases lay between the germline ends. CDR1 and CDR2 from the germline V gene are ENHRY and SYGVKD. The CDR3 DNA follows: TGTGCCATCAGTGACTTTCGATTCTCCTACGAGCAGTACTTC. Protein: CAISDFRFSYEQYF.

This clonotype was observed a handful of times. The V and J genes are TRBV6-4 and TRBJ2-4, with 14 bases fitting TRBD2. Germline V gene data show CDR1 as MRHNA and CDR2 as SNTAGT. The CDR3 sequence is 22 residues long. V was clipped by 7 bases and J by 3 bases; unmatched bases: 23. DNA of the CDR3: TGTGCCAGCAAGCGGTTTTCCCGACGACTAGCGGGGGGGCATAGGGGCAAAAACATTCAGTACTTC. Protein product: CASKRFSRRLAGGHRGKNIQYF.